This TCR beta chain was identified during a study of vaccination effects on CD4 cells after COVID-19. Study results and limitations: Marked clonal contraction was seen late after vaccination (in both infection- and vaccine-induced clones).

After expansion with viral peptide pools in the ViraFEST assay, antigen-specific CD4+ T cells were sequenced. CD4+ T cell isolation took place after approximately 11 days of culture. PCR-confirmed SARS-CoV-2 infection occurred in the person between March and December 2020. From germline, CDR1 is SGHKS and CDR2 YYEKEE (reference sequence). The V gene lost 2 bases and the J gene lost 9 bases, with 12 bases spanning the gap. The CDR3 covers 12 residues. Libraries were prepared by immunoSEQ multiplex PCR; TCRdb keeps only in-frame clonotypes and omits some of them. The data contain about 24,000 clones, around 77% of them singletons. Points on this clone: Its antigen is not known.

The J gene is TRBJ2-7, the V gene TRBV5-5, with unresolved D. The input for sequencing was CD4+ T cells from PBMCs cultured with SARS-CoV-2 spike peptides, taken before COVID-19 vaccination. The sequence came from a human donor who had a prior SARS-CoV-2 infection. CDR3 nucleotide sequence: TGTGCCAGCAGCTTTTCGATGTCAGGGCAGTACTTC. The encoded protein is CASSFSMSGQYF. Full variable domain (missing parts from reference TRBV5-5 and TRBJ2-7): DAGVTQSPTHLIKTRGQQVTLRCSPISGHKSVSWYQQVLGQGPQFIFQYYEKEERGRGNFPDRFSARQFPNYSSELNVNALLLGDSALYLCASSFSMSGQYFGPGTRLTVT.